This T cell receptor beta chain was documented in a study of OX40 agonist ivuxolimab in advanced cancers. Study context: Treatment of patients was with ivuxolimab, an agonistic anti-OX40 (CD134) antibody. Males comprised 75% to 90% of the group, whose mean age was approximately 60 years (range 23 to 79). Regarding the study as a whole: Partial responders dosed at 0.1-3.0 mg/kg displayed clonal expansion ranking among the lowest. Both blood CD4+ and CD8+ T cells showed clonal growth by week 6 at 0.1 to 3.0 mg/kg.

TCRdb keeps only in-frame clones here, not all; method: immunoSEQ multiplex PCR. The data hold tens of thousands of clones, with roughly nine tenths observed a single time. Details on this clone: Its antigen is as yet unknown.

This CDR3 comprises 14 residues. Trimming cost V 7 bases and J 2 bases; bases outside gene matches: 6. Germline-derived CDR1 and CDR2 are SGHTA and FQGNSA. The sample was CD4+ or CD8+ T cells sorted from blood, taken in a trial of the OX40 agonist ivuxolimab. The source of this sequence is an adult with an advanced solid tumor such as melanoma, head and neck, liver or kidney cancer. The genes are TRBV7-2 and TRBJ2-3; 7 bases are shared with TRBD2. The CDR3 sequence: CASNPSGYTDTQYF. Here the CDR3 DNA reads TGTGCCAGCAATCCTAGCGGTTACACAGATACGCAGTATTTT.